Presented here are 6 T cell receptor beta chains from one specimen sequenced in a study of T cell responses to AZD1222 COVID-19 vaccine. Clones were read by immunoSEQ multiplex PCR, and TCRdb kept only the in-frame ones, dropping some. The sample contains approximately 100,000 clones, roughly nine tenths of which appear only once. Material: peripheral blood, obtained on day 0 of AZD1222 vaccination. These receptors were obtained from an adult in good health.

This rearrangement joins TRBV27 to TRBJ2-2; a possible D gene is TRBD1 (6 bases). Trimming took off 6 bases at V and 0 bases at J, with 17 bases between the two ends. The CDR3 length is 17 residues. The V gene's germline CDR1 is MNHEY and CDR2 SMNVEV (reference sequence). The CDR3 sequence: CASSLRRWTANTGELFF. CDR3 bases: TGTGCCAGCAGCCTCAGACGTTGGACAGCGAACACCGGGGAGCTGTTTTTT.

This chain links TRBV3-1 (or the pseudogene TRBV3-2) with TRBJ2-1, with D maybe TRBD1 (5 bases). CDR3 length equals 16 residues. Deletions cut 4 bases from V and 5 bases from J, with 18 bases between. Germline V gene sequence: CDR1 LGHDT, CDR2 YNNKEL (reference sequence). The CDR3 loop reads CASSRHRPLRDNEQFF. CDR3 in DNA: TGTGCCAGCAGCCGCCACAGGCCCCTTAGGGACAATGAGCAGTTCTTC.

There are many counts of this clone. The chain uses TRBV3-1 (or the pseudogene TRBV3-2) and TRBJ1-6, with D uncertain. This CDR3 comprises 16 residues. The V end lost 0 bases, the J end lost 3 bases, and 9 bases lay between the germline ends. Germline V gives CDR1 LGHDT, CDR2 YNNKEL (reference sequence). CDR3: CASSQEWEHYNSPLHF. The CDR3 DNA reads as TGTGCCAGCAGCCAAGAGTGGGAACACTATAATTCACCCCTCCACTTT.

V usage is TRBV6-5 and J usage is TRBJ2-5; 7 nucleotides line up with TRBD1. The CDR3 runs to 14 residues. Trimming removed 6 bases from V and 0 bases from J; junction bases left unmatched: 4. Per the germline V gene, CDR1 is MNHEY and CDR2 is SVGAGI. The CDR3 DNA is TGTGCCAGCAGAACCACAGGGGACCAAGAGACCCAGTACTTC. Protein: CASRTTGDQETQYF.

The rearrangement joins TRBV5-6 to TRBJ1-2, with unresolved D. CDR1 and CDR2 (germline): SGHDT, YYEEEE. The CDR3 loop spans 14 amino acids. The V gene lost 0 bases and the J gene lost 3 bases, with 9 bases spanning the gap. The CDR3 nucleotides read TGTGCCAGCAGCTTGGTTGGCACTGACTATGGCTACACCTTC. Its translation: CASSLVGTDYGYTF.

The chain employs TRBV6-6 and TRBJ2-4; D is possibly TRBD1 (6 bases). The germline gives CDR1 MNHNY, CDR2 SVGAGI (reference sequence). The V and J ends lost 5 bases and 0 bases respectively, with 20 bases between them. This CDR3 has 18 residues. CDR3 amino acids: CASSPRPDRNGAKNIQYF. Here the CDR3 DNA reads TGTGCCAGCAGTCCCCGACCCGACAGGAATGGAGCCAAAAACATTCAGTACTTC.